This entry lists 28 T cell receptor beta chains sequenced from one sample in a study of blood T cell repertoires in COVID-19. Profiling relied on immunoSEQ multiplex PCR, and the TCRdb table lists in-frame clones only, not all of them. The table lists 350,000 to 400,000 clones, 80% to 95% of them singletons. The sequencing input was PBMCs or T cells enriched from blood (not recorded which). The receptors derive from a woman in her thirties or forties who had been exposed to COVID-19.

This clone was seen only a few times. The J gene is TRBJ1-3, the V gene TRBV6-5; D remains unclear. V was clipped by 6 bases and J by 0 bases, with 12 bases between them. Germline loops: CDR1 MNHEY, CDR2 SVGAGI. There are 15 residues in the CDR3. CDR3 amino acids: CASRGPADSGNTIYF. DNA for the CDR3: TGTGCCAGCAGGGGCCCGGCCGACTCTGGAAACACCATATATTTT.

The rearrangement uses TRBV2 and TRBJ1-2; TRBD1 is a possible D gene (6 bases). Germline assignment: CDR1 SNHLY and CDR2 FYNNEI. Trimming removed 5 bases from V and 5 bases from J, with 12 bases in between. The CDR3 consists of 13 residues. This chain's CDR3 is CASSIGQQYGYTF. The CDR3 bases are TGTGCCAGCAGTATAGGACAGCAATATGGCTACACCTTC.

The rearrangement uses TRBV30 and TRBJ2-2, with 10 nucleotides matching TRBD2. The V segment lost 3 bases and the J segment 5 bases; nucleotides outside the gene matches: 9. Germline CDR1 and CDR2: GTSNPN and SVGIG (reference sequence). CDR3 length: 16 residues. The CDR3 nucleotides read TGTGCCTGGAGCCCAAGCGGGAGGGCGGGTACCGGGGAGCTGTTTTTT. This encodes CAWSPSGRAGTGELFF.

The chain joins TRBV24-1 to TRBJ2-2, with 14 bases fitting TRBD2. CDR3 length equals 20 residues. Germline V gives CDR1 KGHDR, CDR2 SFDVKD. Losses at the gene ends were 2 bases for V and 7 bases for J; bases not matched to a gene: 14. The CDR3 DNA follows: TGTGCCACCAGTGATTACGGGACTAGCGGGAGTAGAGGTCGACTCGGGGAGCTGTTTTTT. It encodes CATSDYGTSGSRGRLGELFF.

The chain uses TRBV5-8 and TRBJ1-2; possibly TRBD1 for D (5 bases). Germline CDR1 reads SGHTS; CDR2 reads YDEGEE. The length of the CDR3 is 11 residues. The ends were cut back, 7 bases at V and 1 base at J, with 5 bases in the middle. CDR3 nucleotide sequence: TGTGCCAGCGGACATAACTATGGCTACACCTTC. Translating it yields CASGHNYGYTF.

CDR3 sequence (DNA): TGTGCCAGCAGCATTCTCTCTAGCAGTGAGCAGTTCTTC. Its protein is CASSILSSSEQFF. The chain combines TRBV11-1 with TRBJ2-1; D may be TRBD2 (5 bases). The germline V and J ends were trimmed by 5 bases and 9 bases, with 14 bases remaining between them. Germline CDR1 SGHAT, CDR2 FQDESV (reference sequence). There are 13 residues in the CDR3. Full variable domain (rest looked up from reference TRBV11-1 and TRBJ2-1): EAEVAQSPRYKITEKSQAVAFWCDPISGHATLYWYRQILGQGPELLVQFQDESVVDDSQLPKDRFSAERLKGVDSTLKIQPAELGDSAMYLCASSILSSSEQFFGPGTRLTVL.

This clone was recorded once. The chain uses TRBV19 and TRBJ1-1; 9 nucleotides match TRBD1. This CDR3 has 14 residues. Germline V gene sequence: CDR1 LNHDA, CDR2 SQIVND (reference sequence). The J segment lost 4 bases and the V segment lost 5 bases, leaving 5 bases of the junction unmatched. The CDR3 DNA follows: TGTGCCAGTAGTCCGCGGACAGGGGTCACTGAAGCTTTCTTT. Protein product: CASSPRTGVTEAFF.

This CDR3 is CASSSGTRYEQYF. As DNA, the CDR3 is TGTGCCAGCAGCAGCGGTACCCGCTACGAGCAGTACTTC. This chain links TRBV7-8 with TRBJ2-7; D may be TRBD2 (5 bases). The CDR3 loop spans 13 amino acids. CDR1 SGHVS and CDR2 FQNEAQ come from the germline V gene. V dropped 5 bases and J dropped 3 bases, with 11 bases sitting between them. The full variable domain, rest sourced from reference TRBV7-8 and TRBJ2-7, is GAGVSQSPRYKVAKRGQDVALRCDPISGHVSLFWYQQALGQGPEFLTYFQNEAQLDKSGLPSDRFFAERPEGSVSTLKIQRTQQEDSAVYLCASSSGTRYEQYFGPGTRLTVT.

This clone has a single count. This chain connects TRBV2 to TRBJ1-1; 9 bases align to TRBD1. Unmatched junction bases numbered 5, after V lost 8 bases and J lost 4 bases. In germline, CDR1 is SNHLY, CDR2 FYNNEI. The CDR3 is made up of 13 amino acids. Here the CDR3 DNA reads TGTGCCAGCGAACAGGGGGCGGTCACTGAAGCTTTCTTT. Translation: CASEQGAVTEAFF.

V is TRBV7-3 and J is TRBJ2-1; the match to TRBD2 covers 13 bases. The J segment lost 7 bases and the V segment lost 6 bases, leaving 9 bases of the junction unmatched. The CDR3 extends over 16 amino acids. Per the germline V gene, CDR1 is SGHTA and CDR2 is FQGTGA. The chain's CDR3 is CASRPAGTSGMNEQFF. The CDR3 DNA reads TGTGCCAGCAGACCGGCCGGGACTAGCGGGATGAATGAGCAGTTCTTC.

Comment on this clone: Just one base apart from a much larger clone, this may be a read error. The J gene is TRBJ1-5, the V gene TRBV6-2 or TRBV6-3, with D possibly matching TRBD1 (6 bases). CDR3 size: 13 residues. The ends were cut back, 6 bases at V and 2 bases at J, with 8 bases in the middle. Germline CDR1 is MNHEY and CDR2 is SVGEGT. CDR3: CASSRTGNQPQHF. Written as DNA, the CDR3 is TGTGCCAGCAGCCGGACAGGCAATCAGCCCCAGCATTTT.

The chain employs TRBV5-4 and TRBJ2-7; D remains ambiguous. Between the trimmed V and J ends, which lost 2 bases and 0 bases, there was a span of 6 bases. The CDR3 sequence is 13 residues long. CDR1 is SGHNT and CDR2 is YYREEE in the germline V gene (reference sequence). The CDR3 DNA sequence: TGTGCCAGCAGCTTTCCCCTCTCCTACGAGCAGTACTTC. It translates to CASSFPLSYEQYF.

J is TRBJ1-6 and V is TRBV2, with D possibly matching TRBD1 (5 bases). Germline lookup yields CDR1 SNHLY and CDR2 FYNNEI. V was clipped by 4 bases and J by 14 bases, with 12 bases between them. The CDR3 is 12 residues long. The DNA of the CDR3 is TGTGCCAGCAGTGCCTCAGGGTTAACCCTCCACTTT. This codes for CASSASGLTLHF.

The V call is TRBV2, the J call TRBJ1-1, with no clear D. Germline V gene data show CDR1 as SNHLY and CDR2 as FYNNEI. This CDR3 contains 13 residues. Trimming stripped 8 bases from V and 4 bases from J, with 14 bases between. Here the CDR3 DNA reads TGTGCCAGCGGAATCCTCGGGAGCACTGAAGCTTTCTTT. Translated: CASGILGSTEAFF. Full variable domain (remainder filled in from reference TRBV2 and TRBJ1-1): EPEVTQTPSHQVTQMGQEVILRCVPISNHLYFYWYRQILGQKVEFLVSFYNNEISEKSEIFDDQFSVERPDGSNFTLKIRSTKLEDSAMYFCASGILGSTEAFFGQGTRLTVV.

The chain joins TRBV19 to TRBJ2-1; D possibly corresponds to TRBD2 (6 bases). V was pared by 2 bases and J by 5 bases, with 16 bases between. This CDR3 has 16 amino acids. Germline V lookup: CDR1 LNHDA, CDR2 SQIVND (reference sequence). CDR3 amino acids: CASSISSATTNNEQFF. The DNA of the CDR3 is TGTGCCAGTAGTATATCTAGCGCGACAACGAACAATGAGCAGTTCTTC.

This clone occurred a few times. The chain employs TRBV3-1 (or the pseudogene TRBV3-2) and TRBJ2-5; 11 bases agree with TRBD1. Germline V CDR1 and CDR2: LGHDT, YNNKEL (reference sequence). This CDR3 is 16 amino acids long. V lost 3 bases, J lost 5 bases, and 8 bases stayed unmatched. The CDR3 region is CASSHSDRGRGETQYF. The DNA of the CDR3 is TGTGCCAGCAGCCACTCGGACAGGGGGCGAGGTGAGACCCAGTACTTC.

This chain joins TRBV15 and TRBJ2-1, with a weak D call TRBD1 (5 bases). This CDR3 has 14 amino acids. The ends were cut back, 4 bases at V and 7 bases at J, with 14 bases in the middle. Germline V gene data show CDR1 as LNHNV and CDR2 as YYDKDF (reference sequence). In DNA form, the CDR3 reads TGTGCCACCAGCACTCTAAGGGGCCGTAATGAGCAGTTCTTC. Its protein product is CATSTLRGRNEQFF.

The chain has TRBV19 and TRBJ1-2; 7 bases map to TRBD1. This CDR3 is built from 13 residues. J was trimmed by 7 bases and V by 5 bases; bases with no gene match: 7. CDR1 and CDR2 (germline): LNHDA, SQIVND (reference sequence). CDR3 DNA sequence: TGTGCCAGTAGTCCGAAGACAGGGACTGGCTACACCTTC. Residues: CASSPKTGTGYTF.

The CDR3 reads CATSDFGASESDTQYF. CDR3 DNA: TGTGCCACCAGTGATTTCGGGGCTAGCGAATCAGATACGCAGTATTTT. This chain connects TRBV24-1 to TRBJ2-3, with TRBD2 as a possible D gene (6 bases). The V and J ends lost 1 base and 4 bases respectively, with 14 bases between them. This CDR3 region has 16 residues. Germline CDR1 KGHDR, CDR2 SFDVKD.

In its sample, this clone was seen once. The rearrangement uses TRBV7-2 and TRBJ2-7, with D possibly TRBD1 on 5 matching bases. The CDR3 is 13 residues long. The V end lost 3 bases, the J end lost 4 bases, and 10 bases lay between the germline ends. Germline CDR1 is SGHTA and CDR2 is FQGNSA. In DNA, the CDR3 is TGTGCCAGCAGCTTCCCAGGGCCTTACGAGCAGTACTTC. Its protein is CASSFPGPYEQYF.

The chain uses TRBV20-1 and TRBJ2-7; no clear D. Germline V gene data show CDR1 as DFQATT and CDR2 as SNEGSKA (reference sequence). The ends were cut back, 3 bases at V and 5 bases at J, with 20 bases in the middle. The CDR3 is 15 residues long. CDR3 bases: TGCAGTGCTAGTAAGATCGGGTCTATGAGCGACGAGCAGTACTTC. Protein product: CSASKIGSMSDEQYF.

J is TRBJ2-3 and V is TRBV1; the table's D call, TRBD2, has no DNA check behind it. TRBV1 is a recognized pseudogene. The CDR3 runs to 17 residues. CDR3 in amino acids: CTSSQETSGGAPDTQYF. CDR3 nucleotides: TGCACCAGCAGCCAAGAGACTAGCGGGGGGGCGCCAGATACGCAGTATTTT.

The genes are TRBV27 and TRBJ1-5; D remains ambiguous. Trimming left V 2 bases short and J 5 bases short, with 19 bases between. The CDR3 consists of 17 residues. Germline CDR1 reads MNHEY; CDR2 reads SMNVEV (reference sequence). The CDR3 DNA is TGTGCCAGCAGTTTAGTGGCGGGGTTTGCCCTCCATCAGCCCCAGCATTTT. Translated: CASSLVAGFALHQPQHF.

This clone was detected only once. The chain recombines TRBV18 with TRBJ1-2; 12 positions match TRBD1. The V and J ends lost 2 bases and 3 bases, in that order; junction bases with no gene match: 10. In germline, CDR1 is KGHSH, CDR2 LQKENI. This CDR3 region has 18 residues. The CDR3 reads CASSPGTGQGAPYYGYTF. The CDR3 DNA is TGTGCCAGCTCACCAGGGACGGGACAGGGGGCCCCCTACTATGGCTACACCTTC.

Note on this clone: A junction boundary mismatches the germline segment, possibly from a read error. V gene TRBV7-7 combines with J gene TRBJ2-2, with 7 nucleotides matching TRBD2. The CDR3 has 16 amino acids. CDR1 SSHAT and CDR2 FNYEAQ come from the germline V gene (reference sequence). In nucleotides, the CDR3 is TGTGCTAGCAGCTTAAACGCGGGAGCCAACACCGGGGAGCTGTTTTTT. This codes for CASSLNAGANTGELFF.

The genes are TRBV9 and TRBJ2-7, with 8 bases that match TRBD2. With 0 bases clipped from V and 7 bases from J, the junction kept 9 bases outside the gene matches. Germline CDR1 and CDR2: SGDLS and YYNGEE. This CDR3 comprises 15 residues. The DNA for the CDR3 is TGTGCCAGCAGCGTAGGACCCGGGGGGGAGTCGGAGCAGTACTTC. Translation gives CASSVGPGGESEQYF.

This chain uses TRBV19 with TRBJ1-1, with no clear D. The CDR3 has 14 amino acids. The V and J ends lost 3 bases and 2 bases respectively, with 10 bases between them. Germline-derived CDR1 and CDR2 are LNHDA and SQIVND (reference sequence). DNA for the CDR3: TGTGCCAGTAGTATCGTCGGGTCCAACACTGAAGCTTTCTTT. It encodes CASSIVGSNTEAFF.

The CDR3 protein is CSVGTGGYEQYF. In nucleotides, the CDR3 is TGCAGCGTTGGAACAGGGGGATACGAGCAGTACTTC. The chain combines TRBV29-1 with TRBJ2-7; 8 bases agree with TRBD1. J gave up 4 bases and V 4 bases, and 3 bases lay outside the gene matches. Germline V gene lookup returns CDR1 SQVTM and CDR2 ANQGSEA. The CDR3 is made up of 12 amino acids.